The 19 T cell receptor beta chains below come from one sample, sequenced in a study of blood T cell repertoires in COVID-19. Sequenced by immunoSEQ multiplex PCR; TCRdb stores in-frame clones only, minus some. The sample consists of about 33,000 clones, more than 85% of them appearing once. Sequenced material: peripheral blood. The receptors originated from a woman older than 75 with active or convalescent COVID-19.

The V call is TRBV24-1, the J call TRBJ2-1, with D possibly TRBD2 on 6 matching bases. Trimming left V 3 bases short and J 8 bases short, with 22 bases between. Germline CDR1 is KGHDR and CDR2 is SFDVKD. The CDR3 sequence is 17 residues long. CDR3 coding DNA: TGTGCCACCAGTGATCCTGCCCGGCGGGGCCGATCAGATGAGCAGTTCTTC. The encoded protein is CATSDPARRGRSDEQFF.

In nucleotides, the CDR3 is TGCGCCAGCAGCCAAGATGGAAGCGGGGGTGGGACAGATACGCAGTATTTT. Protein: CASSQDGSGGGTDTQYF. V gene TRBV4-1 combines with J gene TRBJ2-3, with TRBD2 matching 8 bases. The CDR3 has 17 amino acids. CDR1 MGHRA and CDR2 YSYEKL come from the germline V gene. V lost 0 bases to trimming and J lost 3 bases; unmatched junction nucleotides: 8.

The gene calls are TRBV10-3 and TRBJ2-5; 8 nucleotides match TRBD2. V lost 10 bases, J lost 7 bases, and 17 bases stayed unmatched. The germline gives CDR1 ENHRY, CDR2 SYGVKD. The CDR3 spans 15 residues. CDR3 DNA sequence: TGTGCCACCAGAATCTCCGGGACTAGGGCTGCGACCCAGTACTTC. This gives the protein CATRISGTRAATQYF.

V and J are TRBV7-3 and TRBJ2-1; D is undetermined. Germline values: CDR1 SGHTA, CDR2 FQGTGA. This CDR3 has 14 residues. Trimming removed 1 base at V and 4 bases at J, with 8 bases between. The CDR3: CASSLNYGYNEQFF. CDR3 DNA sequence: TGTGCCAGCAGCTTAAACTACGGGTACAATGAGCAGTTCTTC.

This chain links TRBV24-1 with TRBJ1-5; no clear D gene. This CDR3 is built from 14 residues. Trimming took 5 bases from V and 2 from J, leaving 9 bases between them. Germline CDR1 reads KGHDR; CDR2 reads SFDVKD. The CDR3 nucleotides are TGTGCCACCAGTGGTAGTGTGGGCAATCAGCCCCAGCATTTT. Translation: CATSGSVGNQPQHF.

This chain joins TRBV20-1 and TRBJ1-6; D not certain. Trimming left V 3 bases short and J 7 bases short, with 7 bases between. Germline CDR1 DFQATT, CDR2 SNEGSKA (reference sequence). The CDR3 is 12 residues long. The CDR3 DNA follows: TGCAGTGCTAGTTCCGGGAATTCACCCCTCCACTTT. Translating gives CSASSGNSPLHF.

CDR3 in amino acids: CASKDNSVYEQYF. CDR3 bases: TGTGCCAGCAAGGACAACAGTGTCTACGAGCAGTACTTC. The chain joins TRBV28 to TRBJ2-7; a weak D match, TRBD1 (5 bases). The V gene's germline CDR1 is MDHEN and CDR2 SYDVKM. V dropped 7 bases and J dropped 3 bases, with 13 bases sitting between them. The CDR3 is 13 residues long.

In DNA, the CDR3 is TGTGCCATCAGTGATGACAGAGTAGCTTTCTTT. Protein product: CAISDDRVAFF. This chain joins TRBV10-3 and TRBJ1-1; tentative D call: TRBD1 (5 bases). Per germline, CDR1 ENHRY and CDR2 SYGVKD. V was pared by 3 bases and J by 10 bases, with 9 bases between. The CDR3 totals 11 residues.

This clone was recorded a few times. The gene calls are TRBV15 and TRBJ2-7, with D possibly matching TRBD2 (5 bases). Germline CDR1 reads LNHNV; CDR2 reads YYDKDF (reference sequence). This CDR3 is built from 14 residues. Deletions cut 3 bases from V and 2 bases from J, with 11 bases between. CDR3 coding DNA: TGTGCCACCAGCAGGCAGACTACTGCCTACGAGCAGTACTTC. This codes for CATSRQTTAYEQYF. Drawing the rest from reference TRBV15 and TRBJ2-7, the complete variable domain is DAMVIQNPRYQVTQFGKPVTLSCSQTLNHNVMYWYQQKSSQAPKLLFHYYDKDFNNEADTPDNFQSRRPNTSFCFLDIRSPGLGDTAMYLCATSRQTTAYEQYFGPGTRLTVT.

V usage is TRBV27 and J usage is TRBJ1-4; possibly TRBD1 for D (6 bases). Trimming took 5 bases from V and 10 from J, leaving 20 bases between them. The CDR3 has 15 residues. CDR1 MNHEY and CDR2 SMNVEV come from the germline V gene (reference sequence). CDR3 DNA: TGTGCCAGCAGTACGACCGGGACACCTCCGCGAAAACTGTTTTTT. Residues: CASSTTGTPPRKLFF.

The chain recombines TRBV7-2 with TRBJ1-2, with 8 bases that match TRBD1. CDR1 and CDR2 from the germline V gene are SGHTA and FQGNSA. The CDR3 has 13 amino acids. The J segment lost 4 bases and the V segment lost 5 bases, leaving 3 bases of the junction unmatched. For the CDR3, the DNA is TGTGCCAGCAGCCCGGACAGGGTCTATGGCTACACCTTC. Its protein product is CASSPDRVYGYTF.

This clone showed up just once. This rearrangement joins TRBV28 to TRBJ1-1; tentatively, D is TRBD1 (5 bases). The CDR3 contains 14 residues. Trimming took 6 bases from V and 0 from J, leaving 11 bases between them. The germline V gene encodes CDR1 MDHEN and CDR2 SYDVKM. Here the CDR3 DNA reads TGTGCCAGCAGGGGGGGTCGGATGAACACTGAAGCTTTCTTT. Protein sequence: CASRGGRMNTEAFF. The whole variable domain, remainder taken from reference TRBV28 and TRBJ1-1, is DVKVTQSSRYLVKRTGEKVFLECVQDMDHENMFWYRQDPGLGLRLIYFSYDVKMKEKGDIPEGYSVSREKKERFSLILESASTNQTSMYLCASRGGRMNTEAFFGQGTRLTVV.

The chain employs TRBV4-2 and TRBJ1-6; possibly TRBD1 for D (5 bases). Per the germline V gene, CDR1 is LGHNA and CDR2 is YNFKEQ. The CDR3 is 16 residues long. Deletions cut 0 bases from V and 7 bases from J, with 13 bases between. CDR3 in DNA: TGTGCCAGCAGCCAAGAAGGGTTGGACACAAATTCACCCCTCCACTTT. Protein product: CASSQEGLDTNSPLHF.

This chain joins TRBV5-6 and TRBJ2-7; 11 bases map to TRBD1. The V gene's germline CDR1 is SGHDT and CDR2 YYEEEE. This CDR3 comprises 16 residues. V gave up 1 base and J gave up 4 bases; unmatched junction bases: 7. The CDR3 DNA reads TGTGCCAGCAGCTTGTTCCCCGGGACAGGGGGTTACGAGCAGTACTTC. Encoded protein: CASSLFPGTGGYEQYF.

This chain links TRBV15 with TRBJ1-2, with D unresolved. Trimming shortened V by 0 bases and J by 4 bases, and 18 bases separated the two germline ends. This CDR3 comprises 17 residues. Germline lookup yields CDR1 LNHNV and CDR2 YYDKDF (reference sequence). The CDR3 spells CATSRDVLGGPSYGYTF. CDR3 DNA: TGTGCCACCAGCAGAGATGTGTTAGGAGGGCCCTCCTATGGCTACACCTTC.

V gene TRBV27 combines with J gene TRBJ1-6, with 7 nucleotides matching TRBD1. Germline assignment: CDR1 MNHEY and CDR2 SMNVEV (reference sequence). Trimming removed 3 bases from V and 9 bases from J; junction bases left unmatched: 11. There are 16 residues in the CDR3. DNA of the CDR3: TGTGCCAGCAGTTTTGATTTTGTAGGGACAGCTTCACCCCTCCACTTT. Protein sequence: CASSFDFVGTASPLHF.

The chain uses TRBV4-1 and TRBJ1-4, with D unresolved. The CDR3 length is 12 residues. The V end lost 4 bases, the J end lost 6 bases, and 6 bases lay between the germline ends. Germline CDR1 is MGHRA and CDR2 is YSYEKL. The CDR3 is CASSLTYEKLFF. CDR3 bases: TGCGCCAGCAGCCTCACATATGAAAAACTGTTTTTT.

The chain joins TRBV6-5 to TRBJ2-1; the D gene is possibly TRBD2 (5 bases). V was trimmed by 7 bases and J by 7 bases, leaving 17 bases between them. The germline gives CDR1 MNHEY, CDR2 SVGAGI. The CDR3 length is 14 residues. CDR3 amino acids: CASTDGVGLNEQFF. DNA for the CDR3: TGTGCCAGCACCGACGGGGTGGGCTTGAATGAGCAGTTCTTC.

The chain is built from TRBV7-7 and TRBJ2-5, with TRBD2 matching 9 bases. The CDR3 has 14 residues. The J segment lost 3 bases and the V segment lost 3 bases, leaving 2 bases of the junction unmatched. Per the germline V gene, CDR1 is SSHAT and CDR2 is FNYEAQ (reference sequence). In nucleotides, the CDR3 is TGTGCCAGCAGCTTCCGCGGGGGGGAAGAGACCCAGTACTTC. Amino acid sequence: CASSFRGGEETQYF.